This T cell receptor beta chain was documented in a study of blood T cells in healthy people across ages. Then a second PCR, running about 7 to 11 cycles, was carried out with a sample-barcoded 5' primer and a J-beta primer mix. MiXCR, applied by TCRdb to the 5' RACE reads, yields one record per CDR3 protein. The sample yields over 700,000 distinct CDR3 sequences, approximately 25% seen once. Trimming took 2 bases from V and 7 from J, leaving 18 bases between them. The CDR3 loop spans 15 amino acids. Germline assignment: CDR1 DFQATT and CDR2 SNEGSKA (reference sequence). This sample also appeared in a second study, on T cells of mothers and their children. This second study notes: At about 1.5 ug per 15 ul, all of the extracted RNA went into cDNA synthesis.

The J gene is TRBJ2-1, the V gene TRBV20-1; maybe TRBD2 (5 bases). Material: blood. This TCR was recovered from a boy younger than 18 in good health. The CDR3 spells CSARSERRALNEQFF. CDR3 nucleotide sequence: TGCAGTGCTAGAAGTGAGCGGCGGGCGTTAAATGAGCAGTTCTTC.